Listed below are T cell receptor beta chains from one sample, sequenced in a study of blood T cells in healthy people across ages. Using its own MiXCR run on the 5' RACE reads, TCRdb lists one record per CDR3 protein. The sample holds about 640,000 distinct CDR3 sequences; about 54% are singletons and the top ten take 30% to 45%. The specimen was blood. The receptors were sampled from a man between 60 and 75 years old in good health. Both conserved end residues are part of each CDR3. Each record gives: V gene, clone size, J gene, D gene, CDR3 protein, CDR3 DNA. D genes are given only for firm matches. Rows give clone size only sometimes, using once, few, many, or a class for an expanded clone.

v_call: TRBV5-6
clone_size: few
j_call: TRBJ2-1
d_call: TRBD1
cdr3_aa: CASSWGTGYSIVNEQFF
cdr3_nt: TGTGCCAGCAGCTGGGGGACAGGGTACTCAATAGTCAATGAGCAGTTCTTC

v_call: TRBV3-1
clone_size: NA
j_call: TRBJ1-2
d_call: NA
cdr3_aa: CASSHWRANYGYTF
cdr3_nt: TGTGCCAGCAGCCATTGGAGAGCTAACTATGGCTACACCTTC

v_call: TRBV29-1
clone_size: NA
j_call: TRBJ2-1
d_call: TRBD1
cdr3_aa: CSVTRTGSYDEQFF
cdr3_nt: TGCAGCGTTACTCGGACAGGGTCGTACGATGAGCAGTTCTTC

v_call: TRBV3-1
clone_size: NA
j_call: TRBJ2-7
d_call: NA
cdr3_aa: CASEMLGSYEQYF
cdr3_nt: TGTGCCAGCGAGATGTTGGGGTCCTACGAGCAGTACTTC

v_call: TRBV5-1
clone_size: NA
j_call: TRBJ2-1
d_call: NA
cdr3_aa: CASSLDVDNEQFF
cdr3_nt: TGCGCCAGCAGCCTAGACGTTGACAATGAGCAGTTCTTC

v_call: TRBV4-1
clone_size: NA
j_call: TRBJ2-4
d_call: NA
cdr3_aa: CASSQVGSSAKNIQYF
cdr3_nt: TGCGCCAGCAGCCAAGTGGGGTCGTCGGCCAAAAACATTCAGTACTTC

v_call: TRBV15
clone_size: NA
j_call: TRBJ1-2
d_call: NA
cdr3_aa: CATSREDRLYGYGYTF
cdr3_nt: TGTGCCACCAGCAGAGAGGACAGACTATATGGCTATGGCTACACCTTC

v_call: TRBV29-1
clone_size: few
j_call: TRBJ2-5
d_call: NA
cdr3_aa: CSVVQALGETQYF
cdr3_nt: TGCAGCGTAGTACAGGCGTTGGGAGAGACCCAGTACTTC

v_call: TRBV15
clone_size: NA
j_call: TRBJ2-1
d_call: NA
cdr3_aa: CATSTTLSSYNEQFF
cdr3_nt: TGTGCCACCAGCACAACCTTAAGCTCCTACAATGAGCAGTTCTTC

v_call: TRBV4-1
clone_size: NA
j_call: TRBJ1-2
d_call: TRBD1
cdr3_aa: CASSQGQGSNGGYTF
cdr3_nt: TGCGCCAGCAGCCAAGGACAGGGAAGCAACGGAGGGTACACCTTC

v_call: TRBV11-2
clone_size: NA
j_call: TRBJ2-7
d_call: TRBD1
cdr3_aa: CASNGTGEYF
cdr3_nt: TGTGCCAGCAATGGGACAGGGGAGTACTTC

v_call: TRBV5-8
clone_size: few
j_call: TRBJ2-7
d_call: NA
cdr3_aa: CASSFDEQYF
cdr3_nt: TGTGCCAGCAGCTTTGACGAGCAGTACTTC

v_call: TRBV7-2
clone_size: NA
j_call: TRBJ2-1
d_call: TRBD2
cdr3_aa: CASSLVASGGPNEQFF
cdr3_nt: TGTGCCAGCAGCTTAGTCGCTAGCGGGGGCCCCAATGAGCAGTTCTTC

v_call: TRBV20-1
clone_size: once
j_call: TRBJ2-1
d_call: NA
cdr3_aa: CSARAGVRDREHNEQFF
cdr3_nt: TGCAGTGCTAGAGCCGGGGTGCGAGACCGGGAGCACAATGAGCAGTTCTTC

v_call: TRBV20-1
clone_size: NA
j_call: TRBJ2-1
d_call: TRBD1
cdr3_aa: CSASPPGQGVYNEQFF
cdr3_nt: TGCAGTGCTAGTCCTCCGGGACAGGGGGTTTACAATGAGCAGTTCTTC

v_call: TRBV6-1
clone_size: NA
j_call: TRBJ1-5
d_call: TRBD1
cdr3_aa: CASSWTGRNQPQHF
cdr3_nt: TGTGCCAGCAGTTGGACAGGGCGCAATCAGCCCCAGCATTTT

v_call: TRBV5-1
clone_size: NA
j_call: TRBJ2-1
d_call: NA
cdr3_aa: CASSLQSRDNEQFF
cdr3_nt: TGCGCCAGCAGCTTGCAGTCCAGGGACAATGAGCAGTTCTTC

v_call: TRBV3-1
clone_size: NA
j_call: TRBJ1-2
d_call: NA
cdr3_aa: CASSQEVRGIANGYTF
cdr3_nt: TGTGCCAGCAGCCAAGAAGTTCGCGGCATCGCAAATGGCTACACCTTC

v_call: TRBV2
clone_size: few
j_call: TRBJ2-2
d_call: TRBD2
cdr3_aa: CASTQRGGTGELFF
cdr3_nt: TGTGCCAGCACCCAGCGGGGGGGCACCGGGGAGCTGTTTTTT

v_call: TRBV3-1
clone_size: NA
j_call: TRBJ2-3
d_call: TRBD1
cdr3_aa: CASSQDQGAGNTDTQYF
cdr3_nt: TGTGCCAGCAGCCAAGATCAGGGGGCAGGGAACACAGATACGCAGTATTTT

v_call: TRBV10-3
clone_size: once
j_call: TRBJ2-3
d_call: TRBD2
cdr3_aa: CAISEEPPGLAGAITDTQYF
cdr3_nt: TGTGCCATCAGTGAGGAACCACCGGGACTAGCGGGGGCCATCACAGATACGCAGTATTTT

v_call: TRBV29-1
clone_size: NA
j_call: TRBJ2-3
d_call: NA
cdr3_aa: CSVESDSTDTQYF
cdr3_nt: TGCAGCGTTGAATCGGACAGCACAGATACGCAGTATTTT

v_call: TRBV9
clone_size: NA
j_call: TRBJ2-7
d_call: NA
cdr3_aa: CASSAGIGPAPSSYEQYF
cdr3_nt: TGTGCCAGCAGCGCAGGAATAGGGCCAGCCCCAAGCTCCTACGAGCAGTACTTC

v_call: TRBV20-1
clone_size: NA
j_call: TRBJ2-7
d_call: NA
cdr3_aa: CSARGLSSYNEQYF
cdr3_nt: TGCAGTGCTAGGGGACTGAGCTCCTACAATGAGCAGTACTTC

v_call: TRBV6-1
clone_size: NA
j_call: TRBJ2-7
d_call: NA
cdr3_aa: CASSVQGGTSYEQYF
cdr3_nt: TGTGCCAGCAGTGTTCAGGGGGGAACTTCCTACGAGCAGTACTTC

v_call: TRBV12-3/TRBV12-4
clone_size: few
j_call: TRBJ2-5
d_call: NA
cdr3_aa: CASSLVGEVQYF
cdr3_nt: TGTGCCAGCAGTTTAGTCGGAGAAGTGCAGTACTTC

v_call: TRBV20-1
clone_size: NA
j_call: TRBJ2-6
d_call: TRBD1
cdr3_aa: CSASDRAGANVLTF
cdr3_nt: TGCAGTGCTTCCGACAGGGCTGGGGCCAACGTCCTGACTTTC

v_call: TRBV5-1
clone_size: NA
j_call: TRBJ2-3
d_call: TRBD2
cdr3_aa: CASSLYRLAGPNTDTQYF
cdr3_nt: TGCGCCAGCAGCTTGTACCGGCTAGCGGGGCCGAACACAGATACGCAGTATTTT

v_call: TRBV29-1
clone_size: NA
j_call: TRBJ2-5
d_call: NA
cdr3_aa: CSVGTAGTVQETQYF
cdr3_nt: TGCAGCGTTGGGACCGCCGGAACCGTACAAGAGACCCAGTACTTC

v_call: TRBV6-1
clone_size: NA
j_call: TRBJ2-7
d_call: TRBD1
cdr3_aa: CASSQGTGGDFSYEQYF
cdr3_nt: TGTGCCAGCAGTCAGGGGACAGGGGGCGACTTTTCGTACGAGCAGTACTTC

v_call: TRBV5-1
clone_size: NA
j_call: TRBJ2-1
d_call: TRBD2
cdr3_aa: CASSLQGLAGAGNEQFF
cdr3_nt: TGCGCCAGCAGCTTACAGGGACTAGCGGGGGCTGGGAATGAGCAGTTCTTC

v_call: TRBV10-3
clone_size: few
j_call: TRBJ2-1
d_call: TRBD2
cdr3_aa: CATQSSGGYNEQFF
cdr3_nt: TGTGCCACCCAGTCTAGCGGCGGATACAATGAGCAGTTCTTC

v_call: TRBV7-2
clone_size: NA
j_call: TRBJ1-2
d_call: NA
cdr3_aa: CASSLSAGDYGYTF
cdr3_nt: TGTGCCAGCAGCTTATCGGCCGGTGACTATGGCTACACCTTC

v_call: TRBV14
clone_size: NA
j_call: TRBJ1-2
d_call: NA
cdr3_aa: CASSQLSYGYTF
cdr3_nt: TGTGCCAGCAGCCAACTGAGTTATGGCTACACCTTC